These T cell receptor beta chains were read from a single sample in a study of T cell responses to AZD1222 COVID-19 vaccine. Only in-frame clones appear in the TCRdb table, and some are missing; sequencing was by immunoSEQ multiplex PCR. The sample has about 150,000 clones; 92% are singletons. The starting material was peripheral blood, obtained 28 days after the second AZD1222 dose. These receptors were collected from an adult who received the AZD1222 COVID-19 vaccine. Both conserved end residues are part of each CDR3. D genes are given only for firm matches. Part of the rows lack a size; the others show once, few, many or a class for expanded clones.

v_gene	d_gene	abundance	j_gene	CDR3aa	CDR3nt
TRBV30	-	-	TRBJ2-3	CACWGASTDTQYF	TGTGCCTGTTGGGGAGCCAGCACAGATACGCAGTATTTT
TRBV6-5	-	-	TRBJ2-5	CASTLGGDSSLNF	TGTGCCAGCACCCTAGGGGGGGACAGTAGTCTGAACTTC
TRBV5-1	-	once	TRBJ1-5	CASSLDVNQPQHF	TGCGCCAGCAGCTTGGATGTCAATCAGCCCCAGCATTTT
TRBV5-1	-	-	TRBJ2-3	CASSPGTYTDTQYF	TGCGCCAGCAGCCCCGGGACTTACACAGATACGCAGTATTTT
TRBV5-6	-	-	TRBJ1-1	CASSLASENTEAFF	TGTGCCAGCAGCTTGGCCTCAGAAAACACTGAAGCTTTCTTT
TRBV15	TRBD1	-	TRBJ2-1	CATSRRTGGKGDEQFF	TGTGCCACCAGCAGGCGGACAGGGGGCAAGGGGGATGAGCAGTTCTTC
TRBV5-1	TRBD1	once	TRBJ1-5	CASSQTGNSNQPQHF	TGCGCCAGCAGTCAGACAGGGAACAGCAATCAGCCCCAGCATTTT
TRBV1	-	-	TRBJ1-5	CTSSQDRGVDQPQHF	TGCACCAGCAGCCAAGACAGGGGAGTTGATCAGCCCCAGCATTTT
TRBV5-6	TRBD2	-	TRBJ2-1	CASSTLSGRYRDEQFF	TGTGCCAGCAGCACCCTTAGCGGGAGGTACCGCGATGAGCAGTTCTTC
TRBV7-2	TRBD2	-	TRBJ2-7	CASSFGSGGSYEQYF	TGTGCCAGCAGCTTCGGCTCGGGAGGATCCTACGAGCAGTACTTC
TRBV19	-	-	TRBJ2-1	CASSIGAGSVYEQFF	TGTGCCAGTAGTATAGGGGCCGGGAGTGTATATGAGCAGTTCTTC
TRBV29-1	TRBD2	-	TRBJ2-7	CSVSGGSSYEQYF	TGCAGCGTTTCCGGCGGGAGCTCCTACGAGCAGTACTTC
TRBV5-4	TRBD1	-	TRBJ1-2	CASSLGQGVLNYGYTF	TGTGCCAGCAGCTTGGGACAGGGGGTCCTAAACTATGGCTACACCTTC
TRBV7-3	TRBD1	-	TRBJ2-2	CASSLKLTGYSGELFF	TGTGCCAGCAGCTTAAAATTGACAGGGTATAGCGGGGAGCTGTTTTTT
TRBV19	TRBD1	-	TRBJ2-6	CASRTGGNSGANVLTF	TGTGCCAGCCGGACAGGGGGTAACTCTGGGGCCAACGTCCTGACTTTC
TRBV27	-	-	TRBJ1-1	CASSLTDMNTEAFF	TGTGCCAGCAGCCTGACAGACATGAACACTGAAGCTTTCTTT
TRBV6-2/TRBV6-3	-	-	TRBJ2-3	CASSPRRIGRDDTQYF	TGTGCCAGCAGCCCCCGGCGAATCGGGAGAGACGATACGCAGTATTTT
TRBV28	-	-	TRBJ2-5	CASEHREQETQYF	TGTGCCAGCGAACATCGGGAACAAGAGACCCAGTACTTC
TRBV11-3	TRBD1	-	TRBJ1-3	CASSHSWDRGSSGNTIYF	TGTGCCAGCAGCCATTCTTGGGACAGGGGATCCTCTGGAAACACCATATATTTT
TRBV6-5	-	-	TRBJ1-6	CASSYSTGKGNSPLHF	TGTGCCAGCAGTTACTCGACTGGGAAGGGTAATTCACCCCTCCACTTT
TRBV24-1	-	once	TRBJ2-6	CATSSVSGANVLTF	TGTGCCACCAGTTCGGTTTCTGGGGCCAACGTCCTGACTTTC
TRBV10-3	TRBD2	-	TRBJ2-3	CASTLSGGRADTQYF	TGTGCCAGTACCCTGAGCGGGGGGAGGGCAGATACGCAGTATTTT
TRBV20-1	-	-	TRBJ1-5	CSASLTGFNQPQHF	TGCAGTGCTAGTCTCACAGGTTTTAATCAGCCCCAGCATTTT
TRBV19	-	-	TRBJ1-5	CASSIWDTNQPQHF	TGTGCCAGTAGTATATGGGACACCAATCAGCCCCAGCATTTT
TRBV28	-	-	TRBJ2-7	CAIQNRDEQYF	TGTGCCATCCAAAACCGAGACGAGCAGTACTTC
TRBV4-3	-	-	TRBJ1-3	CASSQFTQTDPSGNTIYF	TGCGCCAGCAGCCAATTTACGCAGACAGACCCATCTGGAAACACCATATATTTT
TRBV14	TRBD2	-	TRBJ2-7	CASKRTSGRIYEQYF	TGTGCCAGCAAAAGGACTAGCGGGAGAATCTACGAGCAGTACTTC
TRBV5-1	-	-	TRBJ1-5	CASSLDSSNQPQHF	TGCGCCAGCAGCTTAGATTCGAGCAATCAGCCCCAGCATTTT
TRBV5-5	-	-	TRBJ1-2	CASSLPGGAYGYTF	TGTGCCAGCAGCTTGCCAGGCGGCGCCTATGGCTACACCTTC
TRBV29-1	TRBD1	once	TRBJ2-1	CSVAPGQGENEQFF	TGCAGCGTTGCTCCGGGACAGGGGGAAAATGAGCAGTTCTTC
TRBV10-3	TRBD1	once	TRBJ1-2	CAITSGQGSGYTF	TGTGCCATCACAAGCGGACAGGGGAGCGGCTACACCTTC
TRBV24-1	-	-	TRBJ2-2	CATSDTKGLGTGELFF	TGTGCCACCAGTGATACAAAGGGTCTGGGAACCGGGGAGCTGTTTTTT
TRBV27	-	-	TRBJ2-2	CASSPQNTGELFF	TGTGCCAGCAGTCCCCAGAACACCGGGGAGCTGTTTTTT
TRBV11-3	-	-	TRBJ1-4	CASSLGGGRWAQKDDEKLFF	TGTGCCAGCAGCTTAGGGGGGGGGCGCTGGGCGCAAAAGGACGATGAAAAACTGTTTTTT
TRBV5-1	TRBD1	-	TRBJ1-3	CASSLFGTAFSGNTIYF	TGCGCCAGCAGCTTGTTCGGGACAGCCTTCTCTGGAAACACCATATATTTT
TRBV9	-	-	TRBJ1-1	CASSPRGALGLINTEAFF	TGTGCCAGCAGCCCCCGTGGGGCCCTTGGGCTTATAAACACTGAAGCTTTCTTT
TRBV5-8	-	-	TRBJ2-3	CASSLRRGYTDTQYF	TGTGCCAGCAGCTTGAGGCGGGGCTACACAGATACGCAGTATTTT
TRBV5-4	-	once	TRBJ1-3	CASSLAFGGVSGNTIYF	TGTGCCAGCAGCTTGGCTTTTGGAGGGGTTAGTGGAAACACCATATATTTT
TRBV27	-	-	TRBJ1-2	CASSLRGNYGYTF	TGTGCCAGCAGTTTAAGGGGGAACTATGGCTACACCTTC
TRBV20-1	TRBD2	-	TRBJ2-7	CSASHSGRDYEQYF	TGCAGTGCCAGTCATAGCGGGAGGGACTACGAGCAGTACTTC
TRBV7-6	TRBD1	-	TRBJ2-6	CASSLVGDRARITGANVLTF	TGTGCCAGCAGCTTAGTAGGGGACAGGGCAAGGATAACTGGGGCCAACGTCCTGACTTTC
TRBV2	-	-	TRBJ1-2	CASSVSLAGYTF	TGTGCCAGCAGTGTATCGTTAGCCGGCTACACCTTC
TRBV13	TRBD1	-	TRBJ1-1	CASSPSPTGTEAFF	TGTGCCAGCAGCCCTAGCCCGACAGGGACTGAAGCTTTCTTT
TRBV19	-	-	TRBJ1-2	CASTPGGSLNYGYTF	TGTGCCAGTACCCCCGGGGGCAGTTTGAACTATGGCTACACCTTC
TRBV5-1	-	once	TRBJ2-3	CASSLNPAGSDTQYF	TGCGCCAGCAGCTTGAACCCCGCAGGGTCGGATACGCAGTATTTT
TRBV28	-	-	TRBJ1-1	CASSSAGLNTEAFF	TGTGCCAGCAGTTCCGCCGGACTCAACACTGAAGCTTTCTTT
TRBV9	-	-	TRBJ2-7	CASSVGQDYEQYF	TGTGCCAGCAGCGTAGGCCAGGACTACGAGCAGTACTTC
TRBV11-2	-	-	TRBJ1-2	CASSLKPTGTGYGYTF	TGTGCCAGCAGCTTAAAGCCGACCGGGACGGGCTATGGCTACACCTTC
TRBV7-3	-	-	TRBJ1-2	CASSLTGTQGGYTF	TGTGCCAGCAGCTTAACGGGGACCCAAGGGGGCTACACCTTC
TRBV30	-	-	TRBJ2-2	CAWYRDRSTGELFF	TGTGCCTGGTATCGGGACCGGAGCACCGGGGAGCTGTTTTTT
TRBV24-1	-	-	TRBJ2-5	CATSEGPQETQYF	TGTGCCACCAGTGAAGGACCACAAGAGACCCAGTACTTC
TRBV9	-	-	TRBJ2-5	CASSVSMFQETQYF	TGTGCCAGCAGCGTGAGCATGTTCCAAGAGACCCAGTACTTC
TRBV24-1	TRBD2	-	TRBJ2-2	CATSDSTSGMFGELFF	TGTGCCACCAGTGATTCTACTAGCGGGATGTTCGGGGAGCTGTTTTTT
TRBV28	TRBD1	-	TRBJ1-3	CASSTTGGSGNTIYF	TGTGCCAGCAGTACGACAGGGGGCTCTGGAAACACCATATATTTT
TRBV11-2	-	-	TRBJ1-4	CASSLRFGQRNEKLFF	TGTGCCAGCAGCTTACGGTTCGGACAGCGTAATGAAAAACTGTTTTTT
TRBV6-5	-	-	TRBJ1-2	CASSYSRATGYTF	TGTGCCAGCAGTTACTCGAGGGCGACCGGCTACACCTTC